Below, 13 T cell receptor beta chains from the same sample are listed, as sequenced in a study of cytomegalovirus exposure and HLA in healthy donors. The assay was immunoSEQ multiplex PCR, and TCRdb's table has in-frame clones only and misses some. The data hold 55,000 to 75,000 clones, with about 91% observed a single time. The specimen sequenced was PBMCs. The source is a man between 18 and 29 years old in good health and CMV-seropositive.

V is TRBV5-1 and J is TRBJ2-2; 9 bases agree with TRBD1. This CDR3 contains 14 residues. In germline, CDR1 is SGHRS, CDR2 YFSETQ. V shed 3 bases and J 4 bases; nucleotides not matched to a gene: 1. CDR3 loop: CASSSGQGTGELFF. Here the CDR3 DNA reads TGCGCCAGCAGCTCGGGACAGGGCACCGGGGAGCTGTTTTTT. Full variable domain (remainder filled in from reference TRBV5-1 and TRBJ2-2): KAGVTQTPRYLIKTRGQQVTLSCSPISGHRSVSWYQQTPGQGLQFLFEYFSETQRNKGNFPGRFSGRQFSNSRSEMNVSTLELGDSALYLCASSSGQGTGELFFGEGSRLTVL.

The chain recombines TRBV28 with TRBJ2-7; a possible D gene is TRBD2 (5 bases). V gave up 4 bases and J gave up 0 bases, with 13 bases separating them. CDR1 is MDHEN and CDR2 is SYDVKM in the germline V gene. The CDR3 loop spans 15 amino acids. CDR3 DNA: TGTGCCAGCAGTTCCCATCCCGAGGGCTCCTACGAGCAGTACTTC. This codes for CASSSHPEGSYEQYF.

Notes on this clone: One end of the junction fails to match germline, which may point to a read error. V is TRBV7-9 and J is TRBJ1-2; D is unresolved. This CDR3 contains 11 residues. Germline V CDR1 and CDR2: SEHNR, FQNEAQ (reference sequence). Written as DNA, the CDR3 is TGTGCCAGCAGCCCGGACCGGGGTTTGTCCTTC. Protein: CASSPDRGLSF.

V and J are TRBV6-5 and TRBJ2-7; the match to TRBD1 covers 7 bases. This CDR3 contains 11 residues. Germline CDR1 MNHEY, CDR2 SVGAGI. V lost 4 bases, J lost 6 bases, and 0 bases stayed unmatched. CDR3 DNA sequence: TGTGCCAGCAGTTGGACAGGCGAGCAGTACTTC. It encodes CASSWTGEQYF.

V and J are TRBV30 and TRBJ2-7; D remains unclear. In germline, CDR1 is GTSNPN, CDR2 SVGIG (reference sequence). This CDR3 contains 12 residues. The V and J ends lost 4 bases and 1 base respectively, with 8 bases between them. The CDR3 loop reads CAWTSLSYEQYF. DNA for the CDR3: TGTGCCTGGACTTCCCTTTCCTACGAGCAGTACTTC. The full variable domain, with the rest looked up from reference TRBV30 and TRBJ2-7, is SQTIHQWPATLVQPVGSPLSLECTVEGTSNPNLYWYRQAAGRGLQLLFYSVGIGQISSEVPQNLSASRPQDRQFILSSKKLLLSDSGFYLCAWTSLSYEQYFGPGTRLTVT.

Here the CDR3 reads CASSFGQLGGTGELFF. The CDR3 bases are TGTGCCAGCAGCTTTGGGCAGCTGGGGGGCACCGGGGAGCTGTTTTTT. The chain combines TRBV7-3 with TRBJ2-2; D may be TRBD2 (6 bases). Per the germline V gene, CDR1 is SGHTA and CDR2 is FQGTGA. This CDR3 has 16 amino acids. Deletions cut 3 bases from V and 4 bases from J, with 15 bases between.

The V and J genes are TRBV19 and TRBJ2-7; a weak D match, TRBD1 (5 bases). CDR1 is LNHDA, CDR2 SQIVND, per germline (reference sequence). CDR3 length: 14 residues. Trimming cost V 0 bases and J 5 bases, with 11 bases left between them. DNA for the CDR3: TGTGCCAGTAGTATAGACCCCTCAGGGAACGAGCAGTACTTC. Its protein is CASSIDPSGNEQYF.

Here the CDR3 reads CASAIGGADTQYF. In nucleotides, the CDR3 is TGTGCCAGCGCCATAGGGGGAGCAGATACGCAGTATTTT. The V gene is TRBV6-5, the J gene TRBJ2-3, with D possibly being TRBD1 (6 bases). The germline CDR1 and CDR2 sequences are MNHEY and SVGAGI. This CDR3 is built from 13 residues. Trimming shortened V by 8 bases and J by 4 bases, and 13 bases separated the two germline ends.

V is TRBV4-1 and J is TRBJ2-3; the D is unclear. Germline V gene lookup returns CDR1 MGHRA and CDR2 YSYEKL. Trimming stripped 4 bases from V and 0 bases from J, with 14 bases between. The CDR3 covers 16 residues. The CDR3 DNA reads TGCGCCAGCAGCCTCCCAGTAAGCGCTAGCACAGATACGCAGTATTTT. Translating it yields CASSLPVSASTDTQYF.

The chain has TRBV30 and TRBJ2-5, with 7 bases that match TRBD2. V gave up 3 bases and J gave up 1 base; unmatched junction bases: 8. There are 15 residues in the CDR3. Germline V gene lookup returns CDR1 GTSNPN and CDR2 SVGIG (reference sequence). For the CDR3, the DNA is TGTGCCTGGAGCACCCCTAGCGGCCTCCAAGAGACCCAGTACTTC. It encodes CAWSTPSGLQETQYF.

The V call is TRBV7-8, the J call TRBJ2-7, with D unresolved. Per germline, CDR1 SGHVS and CDR2 FQNEAQ. The CDR3 has 14 residues. Between the trimmed V and J ends, which lost 2 bases and 3 bases, there was a span of 11 bases. CDR3 region: CASSLSGQIYEQYF. In nucleotides, the CDR3 is TGTGCCAGCAGCTTATCTGGTCAGATCTACGAGCAGTACTTC.

The chain carries TRBV28 and TRBJ2-3; TRBD2 matches at 11 bases. V shed 6 bases and J 7 bases; nucleotides not matched to a gene: 3. Germline lookup yields CDR1 MDHEN and CDR2 SYDVKM. The CDR3 loop spans 13 amino acids. The CDR3 loop reads CASRTSGTYTQYF. The CDR3 bases are TGTGCCAGCAGGACTAGCGGGACATATACGCAGTATTTT. Full variable domain (remainder filled in from reference TRBV28 and TRBJ2-3): DVKVTQSSRYLVKRTGEKVFLECVQDMDHENMFWYRQDPGLGLRLIYFSYDVKMKEKGDIPEGYSVSREKKERFSLILESASTNQTSMYLCASRTSGTYTQYFGPGTRLTVL.

The chain uses TRBV30 and TRBJ2-5, with 13 bases lining up with TRBD2. This CDR3 is built from 15 residues. V was clipped by 1 base and J by 4 bases; unmatched bases: 3. CDR1 and CDR2 (germline): GTSNPN, SVGIG (reference sequence). As DNA, the CDR3 is TGTGCCTGGAGTGGGACTAGCGGGAGCCCAGAGACCCAGTACTTC. This sequence encodes CAWSGTSGSPETQYF.